This T cell receptor beta chain was documented in a study of T-cell reconstitution after alpha-beta-depleted transplantation in children. At least ten counts were recorded for this clonotype. The authors prepared the TCRbeta library with unique molecular identifiers. One entry per CDR3 protein, called by TCRdb with MiXCR from the PCR reads. The sample yields 300,000 to 400,000 distinct CDR3 sequences, less than 15% seen once. This material consisted of PBMCs, taken from the stem cell graft. The source is a human donor who donated a stem cell graft to a child with Fanconi anemia.

CDR3 in DNA: TGTGCCAGCAGTTTATTGGGGCGTCGAGAGACCCAGTACTTC. Translating it yields CASSLLGRRETQYF. The chain employs TRBV12-3 or TRBV12-4 and TRBJ2-5; possible D gene TRBD1, 5 bases. V dropped 2 bases and J dropped 4 bases, with 11 bases sitting between them. The CDR3 totals 14 residues.